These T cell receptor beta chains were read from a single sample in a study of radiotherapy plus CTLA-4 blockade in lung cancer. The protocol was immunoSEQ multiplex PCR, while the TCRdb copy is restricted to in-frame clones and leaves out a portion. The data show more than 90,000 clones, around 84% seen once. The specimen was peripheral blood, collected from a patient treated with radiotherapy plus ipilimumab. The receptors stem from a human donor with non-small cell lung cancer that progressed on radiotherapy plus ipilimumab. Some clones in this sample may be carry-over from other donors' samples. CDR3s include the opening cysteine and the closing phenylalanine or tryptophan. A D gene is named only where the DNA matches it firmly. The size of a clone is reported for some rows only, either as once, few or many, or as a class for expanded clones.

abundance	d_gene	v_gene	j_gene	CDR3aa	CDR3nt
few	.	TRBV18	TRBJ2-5	CASSPESGLGETQYF	TGTGCCAGCTCACCTGAGAGTGGCCTGGGGGAGACCCAGTACTTC
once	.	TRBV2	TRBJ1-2	CASSEDRSDYGYTF	TGTGCCAGCAGTGAAGACCGGAGCGACTATGGCTACACCTTC
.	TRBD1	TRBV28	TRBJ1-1	CASSLGGGQGSEAFF	TGTGCCAGCAGTCTTGGGGGGGGACAGGGAAGCGAAGCTTTCTTT
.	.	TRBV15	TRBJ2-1	CATSRDWSYNEQFF	TGTGCCACCAGCAGAGATTGGAGTTACAATGAGCAGTTCTTC
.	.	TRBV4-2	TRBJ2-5	CASSQSPTVSQETQYF	TGTGCCAGCAGCCAATCCCCGACAGTATCCCAAGAGACCCAGTACTTC
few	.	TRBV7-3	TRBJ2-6	CASSPRGGSGANVLTF	TGTGCCAGCAGCCCGCGTGGGGGTTCTGGGGCCAACGTCCTGACTTTC
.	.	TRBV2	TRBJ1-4	CASRIGYSRHEKLFF	TGTGCCAGCAGGATAGGTTACAGCAGGCATGAAAAACTGTTTTTT
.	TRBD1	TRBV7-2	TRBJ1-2	CASSLTGQGTYGYTF	TGTGCCAGCAGCCTAACCGGACAGGGCACCTATGGCTACACCTTC
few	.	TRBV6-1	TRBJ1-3	CASSAGRSGNTIYF	TGTGCCAGCAGTGCAGGGCGCTCTGGAAACACCATATATTTT
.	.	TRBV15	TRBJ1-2	CATSRGDRINYGYTF	TGTGCCACCAGCAGAGGGGACCGGATTAACTATGGCTACACCTTC
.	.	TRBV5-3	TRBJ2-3	CARSLALGGTDTQYF	TGTGCCAGAAGCTTGGCCCTGGGGGGCACAGATACGCAGTATTTT
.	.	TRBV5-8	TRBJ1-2	CASSSGPWENENGYTF	TGTGCCAGCAGCTCGGGTCCGTGGGAAAACGAGAATGGCTACACCTTC
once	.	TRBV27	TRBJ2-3	CASSLLGTDTQYF	TGTGCCAGCAGTTTATTGGGCACAGATACGCAGTATTTT
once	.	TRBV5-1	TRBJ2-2	CASSSGPGSANTGELFF	TGCGCCAGCAGCTCTGGTCCCGGAAGCGCCAACACCGGGGAGCTGTTTTTT
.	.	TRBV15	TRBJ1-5	CATSSGEARSNQPQHF	TGTGCCACCAGCAGTGGGGAGGCTCGTAGCAATCAGCCCCAGCATTTT
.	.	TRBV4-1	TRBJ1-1	CASSQVNQNTEAFF	TGCGCCAGCAGCCAGGTAAACCAGAACACTGAAGCTTTCTTT
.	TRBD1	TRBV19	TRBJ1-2	CASSLPQGVAKGDGYTF	TGTGCCAGTAGTCTTCCACAGGGGGTGGCCAAAGGAGATGGCTACACCTTC
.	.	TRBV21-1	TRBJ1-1	CASSKGKGGTEAFF	TGTGCCAGCAGCAAAGGGAAGGGGGGGACTGAAGCTTTCTTT
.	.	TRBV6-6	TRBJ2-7	CASSWTGEQYF	TGTGCCAGCAGTTGGACGGGCGAGCAGTACTTC